A single sample gave rise to the 27 T cell receptor beta chains below, sequenced in a study of spatial heterogeneity in lung cancer. This sample's time point: sample taken at primary tumor resection. From tumor, nontumor lung or frozen PBMC, whole RNA was taken unsorted for sequencing. TCRdb itself ran the 5' RACE reads through MiXCR, one entry per CDR3 protein. The repertoire holds tens of thousands of distinct CDR3 sequences, with roughly 12% as singletons. The specimen was PBMCs, collected at surgery. Every receptor here comes from a male donor with early-stage non-small cell lung cancer.

This clonotype was found a few times. The chain uses TRBV20-1 and TRBJ1-2; D unclear. Trimming took off 8 bases at V and 2 bases at J, with 12 bases between the two ends. This CDR3 region has 12 residues. CDR1 is DFQATT and CDR2 is SNEGSKA in the germline V gene (reference sequence). The CDR3 sequence: CSPGQDNYGYTF. CDR3 sequence (DNA): TGCAGTCCTGGGCAGGACAACTATGGCTACACCTTC.

The V and J genes are TRBV20-1 and TRBJ2-7; 8 nucleotides match TRBD2. J gave up 6 bases and V 6 bases, and 10 bases lay outside the gene matches. The CDR3 contains 13 residues. Germline V CDR1 and CDR2: DFQATT, SNEGSKA (reference sequence). Here the CDR3 reads CSAHSGSISEQYF. The CDR3 DNA follows: TGCAGTGCCCACAGCGGGAGTATCTCCGAGCAGTACTTC.

This clonotype was seen only a few times. V gene TRBV7-3 combines with J gene TRBJ1-1; D remains unclear. The V gene lost 1 base and the J gene lost 1 base, with 4 bases spanning the gap. The CDR3 is 13 residues long. The germline V gene encodes CDR1 SGHTA and CDR2 FQGTGA. The CDR3 here is CASSLNENTEAFF. The CDR3 bases are TGTGCCAGCAGCTTAAATGAGAACACTGAAGCTTTCTTT.

A few counts support this clonotype. The chain carries TRBV3-1 and TRBJ2-7; D gene ambiguous. V was shortened by 3 bases and J by 2 bases, with 11 bases between the two germline ends. Per the germline V gene, CDR1 is LGHDT and CDR2 is YNNKEL (reference sequence). The CDR3 sequence is 14 residues long. The CDR3: CASSQRTDPYEQYF. DNA of the CDR3: TGTGCCAGCAGCCAGAGGACGGACCCCTACGAGCAGTACTTC.

The V call is TRBV5-1, the J call TRBJ2-3; 8 positions agree with TRBD1. CDR3 length: 15 residues. Germline lookup yields CDR1 SGHRS and CDR2 YFSETQ. V shed 4 bases, J shed 2 bases, and the junction held 6 bases outside the gene matches. CDR3 bases: TGCGCCAGCAGCAAGGGACAGGAATACACAGATACGCAGTATTTT. Its protein is CASSKGQEYTDTQYF.

A few counts support this clonotype. The chain carries TRBV2 and TRBJ2-1; D remains ambiguous. CDR3 length equals 15 residues. Trimming cost V 3 bases and J 0 bases, with 9 bases left between them. The germline V gene encodes CDR1 SNHLY and CDR2 FYNNEI. CDR3 nucleotides: TGTGCCAGCAGTGACAGGTCCGGCTCCTACAATGAGCAGTTCTTC. Amino acid sequence: CASSDRSGSYNEQFF.

This clonotype appeared many times. The chain links TRBV28 to TRBJ1-3; D not certain. Trimming stripped 5 bases from V and 4 bases from J, with 9 bases between. Looked up from germline, CDR1 is MDHEN and CDR2 is SYDVKM. This CDR3 is built from 13 residues. CDR3 DNA sequence: TGTGCCAGCAGTGAGTCCGTAGGAAACACCATATATTTT. Translation gives CASSESVGNTIYF.

This clonotype appeared many times. The genes are TRBV5-1 and TRBJ1-1, with 7 bases lining up with TRBD1. Germline assignment: CDR1 SGHRS and CDR2 YFSETQ. This CDR3 is 15 amino acids long. V dropped 4 bases and J dropped 0; count of bases not matched to a gene: 6. The CDR3: CASSGTAFMNTEAFF. CDR3 nucleotide sequence: TGCGCCAGCAGCGGGACAGCTTTCATGAACACTGAAGCTTTCTTT.

By sample share, this clonotype is medium-sized (0.01 to 0.1%). The V and J genes are TRBV12-3 or TRBV12-4 and TRBJ2-2; 7 bases line up with TRBD2. V shed 3 bases and J 2 bases; nucleotides not matched to a gene: 6. The CDR3 is 16 residues long. The CDR3 spells CASSFRLADNTGELFF. CDR3 DNA: TGTGCCAGCAGTTTTCGGCTAGCGGACAACACCGGGGAGCTGTTTTTT.

J is TRBJ1-1 and V is TRBV5-1; D remains ambiguous. V was clipped by 2 bases and J by 1 base, with 9 bases between them. CDR3 length equals 14 residues. Germline-derived CDR1 and CDR2 are SGHRS and YFSETQ. CDR3 amino acids: CASSFEGGNTEAFF. As DNA, the CDR3 is TGCGCCAGCAGCTTCGAGGGTGGGAACACTGAAGCTTTCTTT.

This clonotype has ten or more counts. J is TRBJ1-1 and V is TRBV6-2 or TRBV6-3; D remains unclear. CDR1 and CDR2 (germline): MNHEY, SVGEGT. With 0 bases removed from V and 3 bases from J, the gap between germline ends came to 14 bases. The CDR3 runs to 16 residues. CDR3: CASSYSKVGSYTEAFF. CDR3 nucleotide sequence: TGTGCCAGCAGTTACTCGAAGGTGGGGAGCTACACTGAAGCTTTCTTT.

The chain joins TRBV7-9 to TRBJ2-6; no clear D. This CDR3 comprises 16 residues. Deletions cut 0 bases from V and 3 bases from J, with 9 bases between. Germline CDR1 is SEHNR and CDR2 is FQNEAQ (reference sequence). CDR3 protein: CASSLAGPFGANVLTF. The CDR3 DNA reads TGTGCCAGCAGCTTAGCGGGCCCCTTTGGGGCCAACGTCCTGACTTTC.

The DNA of the CDR3 is TGTGCCAGCAGCCAACGGGGGAGCACTGAAGCTTTCTTT. Translation: CASSQRGSTEAFF. The genes are TRBV3-1 and TRBJ1-1; a possible D gene is TRBD1 (5 bases). In germline, CDR1 is LGHDT, CDR2 YNNKEL (reference sequence). The CDR3 has 13 amino acids. V was cut by 2 bases and J by 4 bases, with 8 bases left in between.

This clonotype appeared many times. V is TRBV12-3 or TRBV12-4 and J is TRBJ2-5; 9 positions agree with TRBD2. The trim removed 4 bases at V and 2 bases at J, leaving 2 bases unmatched. The CDR3 has 14 residues. The CDR3 DNA sequence: TGTGCCAGCAGTTCGGGACTAGCACAAGAGACCCAGTACTTC. It yields the protein CASSSGLAQETQYF.

CDR3 in amino acids: CASRSLAGEAEQYF. CDR3 DNA sequence: TGCGCCAGCAGGAGTCTAGCGGGGGAGGCCGAGCAGTACTTC. The V and J genes are TRBV10-2 and TRBJ2-7, with 10 bases aligning to TRBD2. Per the germline V gene, CDR1 is WSHSY and CDR2 is SAAADI. This CDR3 contains 14 residues. The ends lost 6 bases at V and 6 bases at J; junction bases unmatched: 8.

The table lists this clonotype with a few counts. V is TRBV9 and J is TRBJ2-3, with 9 bases that match TRBD1. Germline V gene lookup returns CDR1 SGDLS and CDR2 YYNGEE. The length of the CDR3 is 16 residues. Unmatched junction bases numbered 5, after V lost 1 base and J lost 2 bases. DNA for the CDR3: TGTGCCAGCAGCGTACGGACAGGGGCTCTCACAGATACGCAGTATTTT. This translates into CASSVRTGALTDTQYF.

The gene calls are TRBV6-5 and TRBJ2-3; 7 bases fit TRBD1. V lost 4 bases, J lost 4 bases, and 5 bases stayed unmatched. CDR1 is MNHEY and CDR2 is SVGAGI in the germline V gene. The CDR3 covers 14 residues. CDR3 nucleotide sequence: TGTGCCAGCAGTTTCGGACAGGTTTCAGATACGCAGTATTTT. It translates to CASSFGQVSDTQYF.

This clonotype was counted a few times. This chain links TRBV10-1 with TRBJ2-2; 7 positions agree with TRBD1. The CDR3 has 15 residues. V trimming: 3 bases; J trimming: 4 bases; junction bases outside the gene matches: 5. The V gene's germline CDR1 is WNHNN and CDR2 SYGVQD (reference sequence). CDR3 sequence: CASSERQGSTGELFF. CDR3 bases: TGCGCCAGCAGTGAAAGACAGGGAAGCACCGGGGAGCTGTTTTTT.

CDR3 sequence: CASSSSFASGTYEQYF. DNA for the CDR3: TGTGCCAGCAGCTCCTCGTTCGCTAGCGGAACCTACGAGCAGTACTTC. The gene calls are TRBV9 and TRBJ2-7; 7 nucleotides match TRBD2. CDR3 length: 16 residues. CDR1 and CDR2 from the germline V gene are SGDLS and YYNGEE. The junction had 12 bases not matched to a gene; V was cut back by 4 bases and J by 2 bases.

This clonotype appeared many times. The chain recombines TRBV6-2 or TRBV6-3 with TRBJ1-1; unclear D gene. CDR1 and CDR2 (germline): MNHEY, SVGEGT. The V end lost 4 bases, the J end lost 4 bases, and 7 bases lay between the germline ends. This CDR3 contains 12 residues. CDR3 in DNA: TGTGCCAGCAGTTCCCTGGGCACTGAAGCTTTCTTT. It encodes CASSSLGTEAFF.

The chain uses TRBV5-1 and TRBJ1-1; D remains unclear. V was clipped by 0 bases and J by 1 base, with 13 bases between them. The CDR3 sequence is 16 residues long. Germline values: CDR1 SGHRS, CDR2 YFSETQ. CDR3 loop: CASSLAGREPNTEAFF. DNA of the CDR3: TGCGCCAGCAGCTTGGCCGGCCGGGAGCCGAACACTGAAGCTTTCTTT.

The chain carries TRBV24-1 and TRBJ2-1; D call uncertain. The germline V gene has CDR1 KGHDR and CDR2 SFDVKD. There are 16 residues in the CDR3. V lost 1 base, J lost 9 bases, and 18 bases lay in between. The CDR3 DNA follows: TGTGCCACCAGTGATTTAGGGCAGGTAAAGGGATCTGAGCAGTTCTTC. Protein sequence: CATSDLGQVKGSEQFF.

Many counts were recorded for this clonotype. The CDR3 DNA is TGTGCCAGCAGCCAAGGACGGGTCAACACTGAAGCTTTCTTT. Amino acids: CASSQGRVNTEAFF. This chain uses TRBV3-1 with TRBJ1-1; D gene ambiguous. Germline CDR1 is LGHDT and CDR2 is YNNKEL (reference sequence). CDR3 length: 14 amino acids. Trimming cost V 1 base and J 2 bases, with 8 bases left between them.

This clonotype was detected only a few times. The chain is built from TRBV5-1 and TRBJ1-1; weak D call: TRBD1 (6 bases). V dropped 4 bases and J dropped 1 base, with 11 bases sitting between them. Per germline, CDR1 SGHRS and CDR2 YFSETQ. CDR3 length: 14 residues. CDR3 protein: CASSPGAKNTEAFF. CDR3 nucleotides: TGCGCCAGCAGCCCGGGGGCCAAGAACACTGAAGCTTTCTTT.

Only a few counts were recorded for this clonotype. The chain combines TRBV27 with TRBJ1-2; D possibly corresponds to TRBD1 (5 bases). V was pared by 4 bases and J by 8 bases, with 14 bases between. The CDR3 has 13 amino acids. Germline V gene lookup returns CDR1 MNHEY and CDR2 SMNVEV (reference sequence). The CDR3 DNA sequence: TGTGCCAGCAGTTGGGACCCCCGGACGGGCTACACCTTC. This gives the protein CASSWDPRTGYTF.

The chain links TRBV11-2 to TRBJ2-2; 13 bases are a match to TRBD2. The CDR3 extends over 15 amino acids. The junction had 5 bases not matched to a gene; V was cut back by 6 bases and J by 7 bases. Germline V lookup: CDR1 SGHAT, CDR2 FQNNGV. The CDR3 sequence: CASRTSGRADGELFF. CDR3 bases: TGTGCCAGCAGAACTAGCGGGAGGGCCGACGGGGAGCTGTTTTTT. Looking up the rest from reference TRBV11-2 and TRBJ2-2 gives the full variable domain: EAGVAQSPRYKIIEKRQSVAFWCNPISGHATLYWYQQILGQGPKLLIQFQNNGVVDDSQLPKDRFSAERLKGVDSTLKIQPAKLEDSAVYLCASRTSGRADGELFFGEGSRLTVL.

This clonotype turned up a few times. This chain links TRBV14 with TRBJ2-7; no reliable D call. CDR1 and CDR2 (germline): SGHDN, FVKESK. Trimming removed 6 bases at V and 2 bases at J, with 11 bases between. CDR3 length: 13 residues. CDR3 DNA sequence: TGTGCCAGCAGGGCCCTAACACCCTACGAGCAGTACTTC. Amino acids: CASRALTPYEQYF.